This T cell receptor (beta chain) was sequenced for a study of T cells after yellow fever vaccination. On the study more broadly: Staining for CD3, CD45RA, CCR7 and CD95 enabled sorting of EM, EMRA, CM and Tscm memory subsets. General study results and limits: Almost all vaccine-responding clonotypes went undetected in sorted memory subsets on day 0. Most clones from primary vaccination were detected again post-booster (around 96% CD4, 88% CD8).

TCRdb recomputed calls from the 5' RACE reads with MiXCR, one row per CDR3 protein. The data contain 20,000 to 25,000 distinct CDR3 sequences, less than 4% of them seen just once; the ten biggest clones take up 0.98%. Unmatched junction bases numbered 12, after V lost 3 bases and J lost 6 bases. Germline CDR1 reads DFQATT; CDR2 reads SNEGSKA (reference sequence). CDR3 size: 15 residues. This clonotype was seen a handful of times. The origin of this receptor is a man aged 18 to 30 who received the YFV17D yellow fever vaccine. The sequenced sample was PBMCs, either bulk or a sorted T-cell subset (CD4+, CD8+, memory, or dextramer-sorted; not recorded which), obtained around 45 days after the first yellow fever vaccination. The chain is built from TRBV20-1 and TRBJ2-3, with TRBD2 matching 7 bases. This CDR3 reads CSASLASGLGDTQYF. The CDR3 DNA reads as TGCAGTGCTAGTCTCGCTAGCGGCCTCGGGGATACGCAGTATTTT.